This T cell receptor (beta chain) was recovered during a study of cytomegalovirus exposure and HLA in healthy donors. Amplification used 60 Vbeta primers and 13 Jbeta primers. The method was immunoSEQ multiplex PCR; TCRdb's version includes in-frame clones alone and lacks a portion of them. The table includes under 150,000 clones, 70% to 85% detected once. The germline V gene encodes CDR1 SEHNR and CDR2 FQNEAQ (reference sequence). Trimming took 3 bases from V and 0 from J, leaving 12 bases between them. The length of the CDR3 is 16 residues. The rearrangement uses TRBV7-9 and TRBJ1-3; D might be TRBD1 (5 bases). Sequencing was carried out using PBMCs. The sequence was collected from a man between 18 and 35 years old in good health and CMV-seronegative. CDR3: CASSLAGINSGNTIYF. Here the CDR3 DNA reads TGTGCCAGCAGCTTGGCAGGGATCAACTCTGGAAACACCATATATTTT.